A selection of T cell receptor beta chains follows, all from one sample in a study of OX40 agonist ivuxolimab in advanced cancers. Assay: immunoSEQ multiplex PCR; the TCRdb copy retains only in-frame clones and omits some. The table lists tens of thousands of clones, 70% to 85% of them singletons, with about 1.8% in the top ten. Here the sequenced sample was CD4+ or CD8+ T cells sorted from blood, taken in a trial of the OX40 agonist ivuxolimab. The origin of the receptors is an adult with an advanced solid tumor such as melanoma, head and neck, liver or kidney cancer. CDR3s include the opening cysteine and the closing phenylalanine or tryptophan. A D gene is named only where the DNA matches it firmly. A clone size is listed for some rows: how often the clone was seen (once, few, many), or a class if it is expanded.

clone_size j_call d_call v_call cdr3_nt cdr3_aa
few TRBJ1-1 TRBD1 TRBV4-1 TGCGCCAGCAGCCAAGATCTGACCTCGGGGACAGGGTGGCGGAACACTGAAGCTTTCTTT CASSQDLTSGTGWRNTEAFF
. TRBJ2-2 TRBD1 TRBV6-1 TGTGCCAGCAGCTCCGACAGGGGGCGAGGCGGGGAGCTGTTTTTT CASSSDRGRGGELFF
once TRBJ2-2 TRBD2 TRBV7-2 TGTGCCAGCAGCACTGTGGGGCAGGGAGGGACCGGGGAGCTGTTTTTT CASSTVGQGGTGELFF
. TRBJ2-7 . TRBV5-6 TGTGCCAGCAGCGATGACAGATCCTACGAGCAGTACTTC CASSDDRSYEQYF
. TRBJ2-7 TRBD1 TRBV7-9 TGTGCCAGCGAAATAGGACAGGGAAGGGAGCAGTACTTC CASEIGQGREQYF
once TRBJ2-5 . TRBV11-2 TGTGCCAGCAGCTTAGGCGGGGGCCGGGAGACCCAGTACTTC CASSLGGGRETQYF
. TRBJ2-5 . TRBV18 TGTGCCAGCTCACCACCTGTAGCAGTGGAGACCCAGTACTTC CASSPPVAVETQYF
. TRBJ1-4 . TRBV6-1 TGTGCCAGCAGTGAAAGTAGGGGGGTTGAAAAACTGTTTTTT CASSESRGVEKLFF
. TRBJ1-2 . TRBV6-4 TGTGCCAGCAGCGACTTATACCGGACCCCCCGGGATGGCTACACCTTC CASSDLYRTPRDGYTF
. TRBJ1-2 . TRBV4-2 TGTGCCAGCAGCCAAGAACGTCAGGGGAGGGGCGGCTACACCTTC CASSQERQGRGGYTF
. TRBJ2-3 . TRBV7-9 TGTGCCAGCGAAGGCACAGATACGCAGTATTTT CASEGTDTQYF
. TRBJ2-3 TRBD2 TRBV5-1 TGCGCCAGCAGCCAAATTACACGGACACGCGGACTAGCGGGGGGGCGTAGCACAGATACGCAGTATTTT CASSQITRTRGLAGGRSTDTQYF
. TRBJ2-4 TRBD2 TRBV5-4 TGTGCCAGCAGCTTTGGTAGCGGGGGGCCCGGCATTCAGTACTTC CASSFGSGGPGIQYF
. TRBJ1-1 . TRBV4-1 TGCGCCAGCAGCCAAGCCTCGGGGGGGAGTTTTTTAAGGGACACTGAAGCTTTCTTT CASSQASGGSFLRDTEAFF
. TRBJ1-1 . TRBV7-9 TGTGCCAGCAGCTCATTCCCCCAGGGCATAAGTGCTGAAGCTTTCTTT CASSSFPQGISAEAFF
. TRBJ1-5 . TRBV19 TGTGCCAGTAGTGGTACAGCCAATCAGCCCCAGCATTTT CASSGTANQPQHF
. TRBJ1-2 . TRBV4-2 TGTGCCAGCAGCCCGTTTACAGGGTCGTCGAGTGGCTACACCTTC CASSPFTGSSSGYTF
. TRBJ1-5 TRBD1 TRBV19 TGTGCCAGTAGCGCGGACAGGGTGGGTAATCAGCCCCAGCATTTT CASSADRVGNQPQHF
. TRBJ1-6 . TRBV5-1 TGCGCCAGCAGGTTCGCAGACCAAGATACCCTCCACTTT CASRFADQDTLHF
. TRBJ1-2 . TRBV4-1 TGCGCCAGCAGCCAAGATCCGTCTGGGGCTTACTATGGCTACACCTTC CASSQDPSGAYYGYTF
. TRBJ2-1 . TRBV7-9 TGTGCCAGCAGCTTAGCGGTGGGGCGCTCCTACAATGAGCAGTTCTTC CASSLAVGRSYNEQFF
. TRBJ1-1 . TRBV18 TGTGCCAGCTCACCGATCAACAGGGATAGCACTGAAGCTTTCTTT CASSPINRDSTEAFF
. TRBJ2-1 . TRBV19 TGTGCCAGTAGCATCCAGGCAGGGGTCTCCTACAATGAGCAGTTCTTC CASSIQAGVSYNEQFF
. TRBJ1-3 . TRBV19 TGTGCCAGTTCCTCGCAGGGAGCCTCTGGAAACACCATATATTTT CASSSQGASGNTIYF
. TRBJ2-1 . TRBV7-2 TGTGCCAGCAGCCCCCCACTAACTCAGCAGTTCTTC CASSPPLTQQFF
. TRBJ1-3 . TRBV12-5 TGTGCTAGTGGTTTGGTTAATAACAGGGACTCTGGAAACACCATATATTTT CASGLVNNRDSGNTIYF
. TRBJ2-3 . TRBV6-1 TGTGCCAGCAGTGAGCTGAGAACCGATACGCAGTATTTT CASSELRTDTQYF
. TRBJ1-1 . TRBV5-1 TGCGCCAGCAGCTTGGGGGGGACAATGAACACTGAAGCTTTCTTT CASSLGGTMNTEAFF
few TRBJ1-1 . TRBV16 TGTGCCAGCAGCCAATCCAGGGGCAGCACTGAAGCTTTCTTT CASSQSRGSTEAFF